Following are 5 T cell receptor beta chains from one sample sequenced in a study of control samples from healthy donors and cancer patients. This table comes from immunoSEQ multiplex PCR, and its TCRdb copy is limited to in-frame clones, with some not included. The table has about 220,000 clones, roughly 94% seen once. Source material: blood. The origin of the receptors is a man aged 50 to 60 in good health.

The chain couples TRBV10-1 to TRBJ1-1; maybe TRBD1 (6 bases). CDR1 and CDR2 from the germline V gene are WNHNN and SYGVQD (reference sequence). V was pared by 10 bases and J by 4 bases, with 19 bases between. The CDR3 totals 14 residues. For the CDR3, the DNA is TGCGCCACCAGCCCAGGGGAGGGGGGCACTGAAGCTTTCTTT. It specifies CATSPGEGGTEAFF.

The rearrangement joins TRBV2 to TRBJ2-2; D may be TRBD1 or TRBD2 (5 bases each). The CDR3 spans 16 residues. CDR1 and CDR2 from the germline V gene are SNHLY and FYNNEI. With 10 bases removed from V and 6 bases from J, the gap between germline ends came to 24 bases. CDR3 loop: CAIGTPGPTRPGELFF. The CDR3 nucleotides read TGTGCCATCGGGACCCCAGGGCCCACGAGACCCGGGGAGCTGTTTTTT. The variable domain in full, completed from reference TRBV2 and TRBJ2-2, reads EPEVTQTPSHQVTQMGQEVILRCVPISNHLYFYWYRQILGQKVEFLVSFYNNEISEKSEIFDDQFSVERPDGSNFTLKIRSTKLEDSAMYFCAIGTPGPTRPGELFFGEGSRLTVL.

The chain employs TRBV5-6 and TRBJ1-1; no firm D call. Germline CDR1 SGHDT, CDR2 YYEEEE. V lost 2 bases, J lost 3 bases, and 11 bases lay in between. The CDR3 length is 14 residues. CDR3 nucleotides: TGTGCCAGCAGCTTTACAGACCGCGACACTGAAGCTTTCTTT. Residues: CASSFTDRDTEAFF.

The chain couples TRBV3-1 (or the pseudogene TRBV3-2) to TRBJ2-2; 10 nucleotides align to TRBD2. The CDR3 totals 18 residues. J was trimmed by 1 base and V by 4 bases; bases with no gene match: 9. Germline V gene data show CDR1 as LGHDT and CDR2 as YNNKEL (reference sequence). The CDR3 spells CASSPRFLAGGNTGELFF. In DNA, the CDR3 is TGTGCCAGCAGCCCGCGATTCTTAGCGGGGGGGAACACCGGGGAGCTGTTTTTT.

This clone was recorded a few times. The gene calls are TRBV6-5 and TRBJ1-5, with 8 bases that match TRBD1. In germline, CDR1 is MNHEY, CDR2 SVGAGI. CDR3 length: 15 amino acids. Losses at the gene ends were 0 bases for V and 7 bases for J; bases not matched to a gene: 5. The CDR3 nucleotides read TGTGCCAGCAGTTACTCAATCACAGGGGGGCAGCCCCAGCATTTT. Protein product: CASSYSITGGQPQHF.